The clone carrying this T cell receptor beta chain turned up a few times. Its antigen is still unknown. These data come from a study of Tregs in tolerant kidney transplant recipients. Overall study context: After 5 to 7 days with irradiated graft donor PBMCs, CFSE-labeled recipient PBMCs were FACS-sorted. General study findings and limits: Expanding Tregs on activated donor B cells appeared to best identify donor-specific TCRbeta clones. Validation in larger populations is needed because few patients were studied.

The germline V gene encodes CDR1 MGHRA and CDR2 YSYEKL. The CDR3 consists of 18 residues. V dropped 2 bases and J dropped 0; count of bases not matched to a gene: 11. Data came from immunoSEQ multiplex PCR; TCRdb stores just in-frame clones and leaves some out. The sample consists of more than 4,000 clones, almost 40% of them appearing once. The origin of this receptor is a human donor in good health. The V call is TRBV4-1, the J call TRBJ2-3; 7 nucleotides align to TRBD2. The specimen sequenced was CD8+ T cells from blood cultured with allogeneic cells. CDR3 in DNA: TGCGCCAGCAGCCAACCGGGGGACTATAGCGGTAGCACAGATACGCAGTATTTT. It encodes CASSQPGDYSGSTDTQYF.